These 3 T cell receptor beta chains originate from one sample sequenced in a study of blood T cell repertoires in COVID-19. This table comes from immunoSEQ multiplex PCR, and its TCRdb copy is limited to in-frame clones, with some not included. The sample has some 200,000 clones, over 75% seen once. Sequencing was carried out using PBMCs or T cells enriched from blood (not recorded which). These TCRs come from a woman under 30 in a cohort exposed to, infected with or recovered from COVID-19 (not recorded which).

There are a few counts of this clone. The genes are TRBV4-1 and TRBJ2-2, with 7 bases lining up with TRBD2. This CDR3 is 17 amino acids long. Germline CDR1 reads MGHRA; CDR2 reads YSYEKL. With 0 bases clipped from V and 1 base from J, the junction kept 5 bases outside the gene matches. CDR3 nucleotides: TGCGCCAGCAGCCAAGATCCTAGCGGTTGGAACACCGGGGAGCTGTTTTTT. Amino acid sequence: CASSQDPSGWNTGELFF.

This chain links TRBV30 with TRBJ2-5, with TRBD2 matching 10 bases. Germline V gene data show CDR1 as GTSNPN and CDR2 as SVGIG (reference sequence). V lost 4 bases, J lost 3 bases, and 2 bases stayed unmatched. The CDR3 is made up of 13 amino acids. The CDR3 is CAWNLAGEETQYF. In nucleotides, the CDR3 is TGTGCCTGGAACCTAGCGGGAGAAGAGACCCAGTACTTC.

This clone has just a few counts. This sequence joins TRBV28 and TRBJ2-1, with 11 bases matching TRBD1. J gave up 7 bases and V 5 bases, and 7 bases lay outside the gene matches. The V gene's germline CDR1 is MDHEN and CDR2 SYDVKM. This CDR3 has 15 residues. CDR3 sequence reads: CASSPPDRGRNEQFF. DNA of the CDR3: TGTGCCAGCAGTCCCCCGGACAGGGGGCGGAATGAGCAGTTCTTC.